Reported below is one T cell receptor (beta chain). This sample stems from a study of blood T cell repertoires in COVID-19. Across the whole study: Donors in the United States, Italy and Spain gave samples during acute or convalescent COVID-19. T cells, B-cell-depleted T cells, or PBMCs provided the cDNA or gDNA that served as material.

Germline V CDR1 and CDR2: SGHTA, FQGTGA. The CDR3 is 16 residues long. The V gene end was trimmed by 5 bases and the J gene end by 6 bases; junction bases not matched to a gene: 13. Seattle cases were enrolled at active infection and followed longitudinally. In the original processing: Reference gene primer amplification in the assay estimated nucleated cell counts. Repertoires were generated with immunoSEQ multiplex PCR, while TCRdb's copy carries only in-frame clones and drops some. V and J calls and clone size follow that table, whereas D and trimming were derived from the DNA. The top ten clones hold roughly 5.3% of a sample with about 170,000 clones, more than 75% of them seen once.

The rearrangement joins TRBV7-3 to TRBJ1-2; 9 positions agree with TRBD1. This TCR came from a man aged 18 to 29 with COVID-19, enrolled during active disease. The sequencing sample was made of peripheral blood. The CDR3 DNA is TGTGCCAGCAGCCCTCGTTTCCGGGACAGGGATCATGGCTACACCTTC. Translation: CASSPRFRDRDHGYTF.